This T cell receptor (beta chain) was captured by sequencing in a study of cytomegalovirus exposure and HLA in healthy donors. When sampled, the donors appeared nominally healthy, though they likely had unrecorded immune exposures. General observations from the study: A later analysis found TCR association rates differed by HLA locus, highest for DRB1 and lowest for HLA-C. It was approximately 160 TCR beta chains that were listed as cytomegalovirus-associated. In a later analysis, productive TCRs from donors in an Asian-associated ancestry cluster reportedly carried fewer N-insertions than the cohort mean.

The CDR3 covers 12 residues. The germline V gene has CDR1 MNHEY and CDR2 SVGAGI. V lost 6 bases, J lost 5 bases, and 2 bases stayed unmatched. The PCR employed 60 Vbeta primers together with 13 Jbeta primers. Assay used: immunoSEQ multiplex PCR; TCRdb lists only in-frame clones, some missing. Seen here are around 60,000 clones, over 70% observed once, and the top ten hold about 53%. Details on this clone: Its antigen is unknown.

This TCR derives from a man aged 45-60 years in good health and CMV-seropositive. The chain combines TRBV6-5 with TRBJ1-1; 8 bases fit TRBD1. The sequenced material came from PBMCs. CDR3 bases: TGTGCCAGCAGGGACAGGGTGACTGAAGCTTTCTTT. As protein: CASRDRVTEAFF.